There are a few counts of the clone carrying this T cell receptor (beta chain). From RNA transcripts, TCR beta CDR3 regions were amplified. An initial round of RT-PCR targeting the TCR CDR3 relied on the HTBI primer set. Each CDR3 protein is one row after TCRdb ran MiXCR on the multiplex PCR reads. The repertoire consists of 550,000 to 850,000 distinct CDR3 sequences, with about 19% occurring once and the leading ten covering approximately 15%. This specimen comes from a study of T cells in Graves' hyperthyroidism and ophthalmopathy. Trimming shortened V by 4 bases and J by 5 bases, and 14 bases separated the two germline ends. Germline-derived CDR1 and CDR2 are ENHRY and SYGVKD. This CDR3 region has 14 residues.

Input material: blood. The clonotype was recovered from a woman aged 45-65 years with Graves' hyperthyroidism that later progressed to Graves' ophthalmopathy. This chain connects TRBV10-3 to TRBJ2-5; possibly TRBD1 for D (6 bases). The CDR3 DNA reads TGTGCCATCAGTGGCGGCAGGGGATGGGAGACCCAGTACTTC. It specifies CAISGGRGWETQYF.